The 7 T cell receptor beta chains listed next were all sequenced from one sample in a study of CD8 T cells in ankylosing spondylitis. TCRdb re-called the 5' RACE reads through MiXCR, storing one row per CDR3 protein. The sample has around 160,000 distinct CDR3 sequences, approximately 10% seen once. What was sequenced was blood, either unsorted or a sorted T cell fraction (not recorded which). The source is a male donor with ankylosing spondylitis or in good health (not recorded which).

This clonotype was observed at least ten times. This chain links TRBV5-1 with TRBJ2-7, with TRBD2 identical over 12 bases. The CDR3 consists of 17 residues. The V gene end was trimmed by 2 bases and the J gene end by 6 bases; junction bases not matched to a gene: 12. CDR1 and CDR2 from the germline V gene are SGHRS and YFSETQ. In DNA form, the CDR3 reads TGCGCCAGCAGCTTTGACCTAGCGGGAGGGCCTTTGGGCGAGCAGTACTTC. Its translation is CASSFDLAGGPLGEQYF.

Details on this clonotype: Just one base apart from a much larger clone, this may be a read error. Because it lacks the conserved phenylalanine or tryptophan at the end, this CDR3 is likely a read error. The chain links TRBV29-1 to TRBJ2-7, with D unclear. The length of the CDR3 is 12 residues. The V gene lost 4 bases and the J gene lost 0 bases, with 7 bases spanning the gap. The germline CDR1 and CDR2 sequences are SQVTM and ANQGSEA. The CDR3 loop is CSVAASSYEQYS. Written as DNA, the CDR3 is TGCAGCGTTGCGGCTAGCTCCTACGAGCAGTACTCC.

Regarding this clonotype: A much larger clone differs from this one at a single base, so this may be a read error. This chain joins TRBV27 and TRBJ1-1; 8 nucleotides line up with TRBD1. Germline-derived CDR1 and CDR2 are MNHEY and SMNVEV (reference sequence). The CDR3 loop spans 16 amino acids. CDR3 protein: CATSLLGRGQDTEAFF. DNA for the CDR3: TGTGCCACCAGTTTATTAGGTAGGGGACAGGACACTGAAGCTTTCTTT.

This clonotype was recorded many times. The rearrangement uses TRBV6-1 and TRBJ2-3, with a weak D call TRBD1 (7 bases). The germline CDR1 and CDR2 sequences are MNHNS and SASEGT. The CDR3 is made up of 16 amino acids. V was shortened by 9 bases and J by 4 bases, with 23 bases between the two germline ends. The CDR3 bases are TGTGCCAGTTCCAGGGGGTTAACGGGAGAGGCAGATACGCAGTATTTT. It codes for CASSRGLTGEADTQYF.

This clonotype was counted only a few times. The rearrangement joins TRBV20-1 to TRBJ2-1, with D uncertain. The CDR3 consists of 14 residues. V lost 0 bases to trimming and J lost 8 bases, with 14 bases between them. The V gene's germline CDR1 is DFQATT and CDR2 SNEGSKA (reference sequence). The CDR3 here is CSAREYPGADEQFF. In DNA form, the CDR3 reads TGCAGTGCTAGAGAGTATCCGGGTGCAGATGAGCAGTTCTTC.

This chain connects TRBV12-3 or TRBV12-4 to TRBJ2-2, with 7 positions matching TRBD1. CDR3 size: 18 residues. V trimming: 4 bases; J trimming: 0 bases; junction bases outside the gene matches: 11. The CDR3 loop reads CASSSRTGATSNTGELFF. The CDR3 DNA reads TGTGCCAGCAGTTCCAGGACAGGAGCTACTTCGAACACCGGGGAGCTGTTTTTT.

This clonotype was detected ten times or more. V gene TRBV29-1 combines with J gene TRBJ1-2; weak D call: TRBD1 (6 bases). The CDR3 has 11 amino acids. Germline V gives CDR1 SQVTM, CDR2 ANQGSEA. V was clipped by 4 bases and J by 9 bases, with 12 bases between them. The CDR3 loop is CSVAITGSYTF. The CDR3, as DNA: TGCAGCGTTGCTATAACAGGGAGCTACACCTTC.